The source of this T cell receptor (beta chain) is a study of blood T cells in healthy people across ages. Study-wide results and limits: Diversity was higher, and naive CD4+ cells more numerous, in long-lived donors than in aged donors. Estimates drawn from one million T cells were deemed to understate diversity.

Then a second PCR, running about 6 to 11 cycles, was carried out with a sample-barcoded 5' primer and a J-beta primer mix. MiXCR was run by TCRdb on the 5' RACE reads, yielding one entry per CDR3 protein. The data hold some 710,000 distinct CDR3 sequences, with 35% to 60% observed a single time. Germline CDR1 and CDR2: SGHTA and FQGNSA. There are 14 residues in the CDR3. Only a few counts were recorded for this clonotype. Its antigen is still unknown. Every donor gave about 9 milliliters of peripheral blood. Material for sequencing was blood. This chain connects TRBV7-2 to TRBJ2-4, with 7 bases that match TRBD1. The J call may be faulty, since TRBJ2-7 better matches the DNA end. The origin of this receptor is a man aged 80 or over in good health. The CDR3 spells CASSLRQGVGEQYF. The CDR3 DNA sequence: TGTGCCAGCAGCCTTAGACAGGGAGTCGGCGAGCAGTACTTC.